This T cell receptor beta chain derives from a study of cytomegalovirus exposure and HLA in healthy donors. PCR involved 60 Vbeta and 13 Jbeta primers. Assay used: immunoSEQ multiplex PCR; TCRdb lists only in-frame clones, some missing. The table records 150,000 to 200,000 clones, roughly 74% of them present only once. Sequenced: PBMCs. The source is a female donor in good health and CMV-seronegative.

The CDR3 region has the DNA TGTGCCAGCAGCTTCATAAGGACAGGGGATGAGCAGTTCTTC. It encodes CASSFIRTGDEQFF. V gene TRBV7-8 combines with J gene TRBJ2-1, with 9 bases fitting TRBD1. Trimming at V came to 3 bases and at J to 8 bases, leaving 5 bases not matched to a gene. Germline V lookup: CDR1 SGHVS, CDR2 FQNEAQ. This CDR3 region has 14 residues.